The subject of this entry is one TCR beta chain. Its antigen is as yet unknown. There are 11 residues in the CDR3. Trimming stripped 4 bases from V and 4 bases from J, with 4 bases between. In germline, CDR1 is LNHDA, CDR2 SQIVND (reference sequence). The assay was immunoSEQ multiplex PCR, and TCRdb's table has in-frame clones only and misses some. This table has about 150,000 clones, roughly 88% appearing once. This entry comes from a study of T cell responses to AZD1222 COVID-19 vaccine. Study conclusions and caveats: Reportedly, nearly half of unique spike TCRs recognized epitopes outside B.1.351/B.1.1.7 mutations. Females outnumbered males among donors, who were mostly white British; clonal diversity was possibly underestimated.

Sample: peripheral blood, taken on day 0 of AZD1222 vaccination. This TCR came from an adult in good health. The chain uses TRBV19 and TRBJ1-2, with D unresolved. CDR3 protein: CASSTSYGYTF. CDR3 coding DNA: TGTGCCAGTAGTACGAGCTATGGCTACACCTTC.